The following is a T cell receptor (beta chain) sequence with its context. The antigen remains unidentified. Trimming stripped 0 bases from V and 1 base from J, with 15 bases between. Germline V gene sequence: CDR1 LGHNA, CDR2 YSLEER. The CDR3 contains 17 residues. This sample was taken from a study of cytomegalovirus exposure and HLA in healthy donors. Overall study findings and caveats: According to a later analysis, donors in an Asian-associated ancestry cluster reportedly had fewer N-insertions than the roughly 670-donor mean. For most subjects, TCR beta sequences were reported to predict HLA-A and HLA-B alleles with accuracy.

PCR primers comprised 60 Vbeta and 13 Jbeta primers. Under the authors' procedure: Approximately 12 million of some 80 million unique TCR beta chains were shared, per a later count. Libraries were prepared by immunoSEQ multiplex PCR; TCRdb keeps only in-frame clonotypes and omits some of them. V and J calls plus clone size are reproduced from that table; the DNA served to infer D and trimming. Seen here are roughly 190,000 clones, roughly four fifths observed once, and the top ten hold about 1.8%. The sequence derives from a man aged 18 to 29 in good health and CMV-seronegative. V usage is TRBV4-3 and J usage is TRBJ1-2; D perhaps matches TRBD1 (5 bases). Sequencing input: PBMCs. CDR3 loop: CASSQDGQWRGNYGYTF. The CDR3 DNA sequence: TGCGCCAGCAGCCAAGACGGTCAGTGGAGGGGTAACTATGGCTACACCTTC.